These 29 T cell receptor beta chains were all obtained from the same sample, sequenced in a study of blood T cell repertoires in COVID-19. Some clones are missing from TCRdb's copy, which holds only in-frame ones; the method was immunoSEQ multiplex PCR. The sample includes about 200,000 clones, 88% seen only once; the top ten take 5% to 6.5%. Source material: peripheral blood. Receptor source: a man aged 35 to 55 with active or convalescent COVID-19.

This clone was recorded only once. The CDR3 DNA reads as TGTGCCACCAGGACTAGCGGGAGGGGCACCGGGGAGCTGTTTTTT. This gives the protein CATRTSGRGTGELFF. The V call is TRBV24-1, the J call TRBJ2-2, with 14 positions matching TRBD2. Losses at the gene ends were 7 bases for V and 4 bases for J; bases not matched to a gene: 1. Germline V gives CDR1 KGHDR, CDR2 SFDVKD. The CDR3 is made up of 15 amino acids.

The rearrangement joins TRBV9 to TRBJ1-1; the D gene is possibly TRBD1 (5 bases). The CDR3 consists of 15 residues. V dropped 1 base and J dropped 6 bases, with 16 bases sitting between them. From germline, CDR1 is SGDLS and CDR2 YYNGEE. CDR3 region: CASSVTDRGGAEAFF. The CDR3 nucleotides read TGTGCCAGCAGCGTAACGGACCGTGGAGGGGCTGAAGCTTTCTTT.

There are a few counts of this clone. The CDR3 is CASSYRVRGYEQYF. The CDR3 nucleotides read TGTGCCAGCAGCTACAGGGTCAGGGGTTACGAGCAGTACTTC. The genes are TRBV6-5 and TRBJ2-7; possible D gene TRBD1, 6 bases. The length of the CDR3 is 14 residues. CDR1 and CDR2 from the germline V gene are MNHEY and SVGAGI. Trimming pared 6 bases from V and 4 bases from J, leaving 16 bases between.

This clone was detected once. V gene TRBV7-9 combines with J gene TRBJ2-5; 9 nucleotides agree with TRBD1. V trimming: 3 bases; J trimming: 2 bases; junction bases outside the gene matches: 4. Germline assignment: CDR1 SEHNR and CDR2 FQNEAQ (reference sequence). The CDR3 is made up of 15 amino acids. CDR3 nucleotides: TGTGCCAGCAGCTTGGACGGACAGGGGCAAGAGACCCAGTACTTC. It yields the protein CASSLDGQGQETQYF. The full variable domain, in which reference TRBV7-9 and TRBJ2-5 provide the parts outside the CDR3, is DTGVSQNPRHKITKRGQNVTFRCDPISEHNRLYWYRQTLGQGPEFLTYFQNEAQLEKSRLLSDRFSAERPKGSFSTLEIQRTEQGDSAMYLCASSLDGQGQETQYFGPGTRLLVL.

This chain joins TRBV6-6 and TRBJ1-2; 8 nucleotides match TRBD1. Looked up from germline, CDR1 is MNHNY and CDR2 is SVGAGI (reference sequence). This CDR3 region has 13 residues. The V and J ends lost 6 bases and 12 bases, in that order; junction bases with no gene match: 12. CDR3 loop: CASSTTGVEVNTF. The CDR3 DNA reads TGTGCCAGCAGCACGACAGGGGTGGAGGTCAACACCTTC.

The chain uses TRBV6-2 or TRBV6-3 and TRBJ1-1; no clear D. This CDR3 region has 14 residues. V shed 4 bases and J shed 5 bases, with 14 bases lying between them. CDR1 MNHEY and CDR2 SVGEGT come from the germline V gene. Here the CDR3 DNA reads TGTGCCAGCAGTTTCGAGACTAGACGAACTGAAGCTTTCTTT. Translated: CASSFETRRTEAFF.

For this clone: The sample contains more than one DNA sequence encoding this CDR3. This chain uses TRBV5-1 with TRBJ1-1; D unclear. Trimming cost V 0 bases and J 0 bases, with 6 bases left between them. In germline, CDR1 is SGHRS, CDR2 YFSETQ. The CDR3 runs to 14 residues. In DNA, the CDR3 is TGCGCCAGCAGCTTGGACAGCATGAACACTGAAGCTTTCTTT. This encodes CASSLDSMNTEAFF.

Only one count was recorded for this clone. The chain links TRBV2 to TRBJ1-1; 7 bases are shared with TRBD1. This CDR3 contains 22 residues. From germline, CDR1 is SNHLY and CDR2 FYNNEI. J was trimmed by 0 bases and V by 0 bases; bases with no gene match: 22. CDR3 sequence reads: CASSEALWGQSLKQALNTEAFF. CDR3 coding DNA: TGTGCCAGCAGTGAAGCGCTTTGGGGACAGAGCTTGAAACAGGCTCTGAACACTGAAGCTTTCTTT.

The chain links TRBV2 to TRBJ1-3; a weak D match, TRBD1 (6 bases). Germline V gene data show CDR1 as SNHLY and CDR2 as FYNNEI. The CDR3 spans 17 residues. Deletions cut 0 bases from V and 8 bases from J, with 20 bases between. The CDR3 DNA follows: TGTGCCAGCAGTGAAGCGCTTCTGGGCAGGGGAGCGGACACCATATATTTT. Amino acids: CASSEALLGRGADTIYF.

With regard to this clone: The same CDR3 can be traced to other DNA sequences in this sample. The chain is built from TRBV6-4 and TRBJ2-3; 11 bases map to TRBD2. Unmatched junction bases numbered 0, after V lost 3 bases and J lost 4 bases. CDR1 and CDR2 (germline): MRHNA, SNTAGT. The CDR3 runs 14 residues. The CDR3: CASSDSGGADTQYF. The DNA of the CDR3 is TGTGCCAGCAGTGATAGCGGGGGGGCAGATACGCAGTATTTT.

This chain joins TRBV11-3 and TRBJ1-6; D ambiguous. Germline CDR1 and CDR2: SGHNT and YENEEA. Trimming stripped 1 base from V and 14 bases from J, with 15 bases between. The CDR3 runs 14 residues. CDR3 DNA sequence: TGTGCCAGCAGCTTAGGACTGAACACCAATACCCTCCACTTT. This translates into CASSLGLNTNTLHF.

V usage is TRBV7-2 and J usage is TRBJ1-1; a weak D match, TRBD1 (6 bases). This CDR3 has 14 residues. V dropped 0 bases and J dropped 4 bases, with 9 bases sitting between them. Germline assignment: CDR1 SGHTA and CDR2 FQGNSA. The CDR3 loop reads CASSLAAQGTEAFF. In DNA, the CDR3 is TGTGCCAGCAGCTTAGCGGCACAGGGCACTGAAGCTTTCTTT.

This CDR3 is CASSLFYTYEAFF. CDR3 sequence (DNA): TGTGCCAGCAGTTTATTTTACACGTATGAAGCTTTCTTT. J is TRBJ1-1 and V is TRBV27; D not resolved. Trimming shortened V by 1 base and J by 7 bases, and 10 bases separated the two germline ends. CDR1 is MNHEY, CDR2 SMNVEV, per germline (reference sequence). CDR3 length equals 13 residues.

The chain has TRBV11-2 and TRBJ2-7; perhaps TRBD2 as D (5 bases). The CDR3 has 16 residues. V shed 5 bases and J shed 2 bases, with 19 bases lying between them. Germline lookup yields CDR1 SGHAT and CDR2 FQNNGV. CDR3 sequence: CASSRLVSGPAYEQYF. The CDR3 bases are TGTGCCAGCAGCCGCTTGGTAAGCGGACCGGCCTACGAGCAGTACTTC.

This clone was recorded once. The CDR3 loop reads CASSPKPGGGVEQFF. In DNA, the CDR3 is TGTGCCAGCAGCCCCAAGCCGGGCGGGGGGGTTGAGCAGTTCTTC. The chain employs TRBV5-5 and TRBJ2-1; 9 bases fit TRBD2. The CDR3 runs to 15 residues. The germline CDR1 and CDR2 sequences are SGHKS and YYEKEE (reference sequence). Trimming at V came to 4 bases and at J to 9 bases, leaving 11 bases not matched to a gene.

The chain uses TRBV19 and TRBJ2-3, with a tentative D call TRBD1 (6 bases). CDR3 length: 15 residues. CDR1 LNHDA and CDR2 SQIVND come from the germline V gene (reference sequence). Trimming took 4 bases from V and 0 from J, leaving 11 bases between them. The chain's CDR3 is CASSTFQGSTDTQYF. The CDR3 coding sequence is TGTGCCAGTAGTACTTTTCAGGGGAGCACAGATACGCAGTATTTT.

This clone was counted a single time. The chain recombines TRBV7-2 with TRBJ2-7; 9 nucleotides match TRBD2. The CDR3 is 14 residues long. V lost 1 base to trimming and J lost 3 bases; unmatched junction nucleotides: 1. Germline loops: CDR1 SGHTA, CDR2 FQGNSA. The CDR3 loop reads CASSLVTSGYEQYF. Here the CDR3 DNA reads TGTGCCAGCAGCTTAGTGACTAGCGGCTACGAGCAGTACTTC.

V usage is TRBV5-1 and J usage is TRBJ2-3; the D is unclear. CDR3 length: 17 amino acids. From germline, CDR1 is SGHRS and CDR2 YFSETQ. Trimming shortened V by 2 bases and J by 3 bases, and 19 bases separated the two germline ends. Here the CDR3 reads CASSLDAYRAKTDTQYF. CDR3 bases: TGCGCCAGCAGCTTAGACGCCTACAGAGCTAAGACAGATACGCAGTATTTT.

This clone showed up just once. The CDR3 nucleotides are TGCGCCAGCAGCAGGGGCAGCTCCTACGAGCAGTACTTC. Residues: CASSRGSSYEQYF. V is TRBV4-1 and J is TRBJ2-7; the D gene is possibly TRBD1 (5 bases). CDR1 is MGHRA, CDR2 YSYEKL, per germline. The CDR3 totals 13 residues. Trimming stripped 5 bases from V and 0 bases from J, with 8 bases between.

The V and J genes are TRBV3-1 (or the pseudogene TRBV3-2) and TRBJ2-5, with 9 bases identical to TRBD1. This CDR3 region has 15 residues. Germline V gene lookup returns CDR1 LGHDT and CDR2 YNNKEL (reference sequence). Unmatched junction bases numbered 7, after V lost 3 bases and J lost 5 bases. CDR3 loop: CASSHGTGQGETQYF. For the CDR3, the DNA is TGTGCCAGCAGCCACGGGACAGGGCAGGGCGAGACCCAGTACTTC.

This sequence joins TRBV30 and TRBJ2-5, with unresolved D. Trimming took off 0 bases at V and 4 bases at J, with 15 bases between the two ends. This CDR3 is built from 15 residues. CDR1 is GTSNPN and CDR2 is SVGIG in the germline V gene (reference sequence). CDR3 nucleotide sequence: TGTGCCTGGAGTGTGCGAGGCGGTCTGGGAGAGACCCAGTACTTC. Protein sequence: CAWSVRGGLGETQYF.

This clone was recorded only once. The rearrangement joins TRBV2 to TRBJ2-1, with D maybe TRBD2 (6 bases). The germline V and J ends were trimmed by 5 bases and 1 base, with 9 bases remaining between them. The CDR3 covers 14 residues. Germline lookup yields CDR1 SNHLY and CDR2 FYNNEI. The CDR3 DNA reads as TGTGCCAGCAGTACGGCGGGGTCCTACAATGAGCAGTTCTTC. As protein: CASSTAGSYNEQFF.

The chain uses TRBV6-5 and TRBJ1-6, with TRBD1 as a possible D gene (6 bases). Trimming left V 4 bases short and J 10 bases short, with 20 bases between. The CDR3 runs to 16 residues. Germline loops: CDR1 MNHEY, CDR2 SVGAGI. The CDR3 bases are TGTGCCAGCAGTTCCCCCAGGGGCCTAATGTTATCACCCCTCCACTTT. This sequence encodes CASSSPRGLMLSPLHF.

The V call is TRBV7-2, the J call TRBJ2-7, with D maybe TRBD1 (5 bases). The V gene lost 5 bases and the J gene lost 3 bases, with 14 bases spanning the gap. The CDR3 extends over 14 amino acids. Looked up from germline, CDR1 is SGHTA and CDR2 is FQGNSA. The CDR3 protein is CASSNRRGDYEQYF. In DNA form, the CDR3 reads TGTGCCAGCAGCAACCGAAGGGGCGACTACGAGCAGTACTTC.

The V call is TRBV18, the J call TRBJ2-7; tentative D call: TRBD1 (5 bases). The CDR3 length is 13 residues. The V gene lost 3 bases and the J gene lost 2 bases, with 8 bases spanning the gap. Looked up from germline, CDR1 is KGHSH and CDR2 is LQKENI. This CDR3 is CASSPTATYEQYF. The CDR3 region has the DNA TGTGCCAGCTCACCGACAGCCACCTACGAGCAGTACTTC.

Ten or more counts support this clone. Other nucleotide sequences in the sample specify the same CDR3. The V gene is TRBV2, the J gene TRBJ2-7; 9 bases match TRBD1. CDR1 SNHLY and CDR2 FYNNEI come from the germline V gene. V dropped 6 bases and J dropped 1; count of bases not matched to a gene: 1. The CDR3 sequence is 13 residues long. The CDR3 protein is CASRDRGSYEQYF. CDR3 coding DNA: TGTGCCAGCAGAGACAGGGGGTCCTACGAGCAGTACTTC.

The chain combines TRBV4-2 with TRBJ1-1; no clear D. CDR1 and CDR2 (germline): LGHNA, YNFKEQ. The CDR3 has 16 amino acids. V was clipped by 0 bases and J by 3 bases, with 14 bases between them. CDR3 loop: CASSQDRGPLHTEAFF. CDR3 nucleotide sequence: TGTGCCAGCAGCCAAGATCGAGGGCCACTCCACACTGAAGCTTTCTTT.

The chain joins TRBV12-2 to TRBJ1-1; the table's D call, TRBD1, was not checked against the DNA. TRBV12-2 is a pseudogene. The CDR3 runs to 16 residues. CDR3 region: CASRLAKPTGGIEAFF. Written as DNA, the CDR3 is TGTGCAAGTCGCTTAGCTAAGCCGACAGGGGGCATTGAAGCTTTCTTT.

The J gene is TRBJ1-5, the V gene TRBV5-6, with D unclear. V was clipped by 2 bases and J by 4 bases, with 10 bases between them. CDR3 length: 14 amino acids. The germline V gene has CDR1 SGHDT and CDR2 YYEEEE. As DNA, the CDR3 is TGTGCCAGCAGCTTCCGAGGGATAAATCAGCCCCAGCATTTT. This encodes CASSFRGINQPQHF. The complete variable domain, with remaining parts taken from reference TRBV5-6 and TRBJ1-5, reads DAGVTQSPTHLIKTRGQQVTLRCSPKSGHDTVSWYQQALGQGPQFIFQYYEEEERQRGNFPDRFSGHQFPNYSSELNVNALLLGDSALYLCASSFRGINQPQHFGDGTRLSIL.